The 26 T cell receptor beta chains reported below all come from one sample, sequenced in a study of T cell responses to AZD1222 COVID-19 vaccine. Assay: immunoSEQ multiplex PCR; the TCRdb copy retains only in-frame clones and omits some. The sample holds some 130,000 clones; around 84% are singletons and the top ten take approximately 20%. The specimen comprised peripheral blood, sampled on day 0 of AZD1222 vaccination. These receptors were collected from an adult in good health.

This clone was observed a handful of times. The chain employs TRBV7-9 and TRBJ1-1; 10 bases match TRBD1. V lost 5 bases, J lost 9 bases, and 9 bases stayed unmatched. From germline, CDR1 is SEHNR and CDR2 FQNEAQ (reference sequence). The CDR3 covers 14 residues. This CDR3 reads CASSPLRDRGKAFF. CDR3 nucleotides: TGTGCCAGCAGCCCGTTGAGGGACAGGGGTAAAGCTTTCTTT.

This clone has a single count. Other DNA sequences in this specimen translate into the identical CDR3. The chain recombines TRBV5-4 with TRBJ1-5, with D possibly TRBD1 on 6 matching bases. The CDR3 runs 14 residues. Germline loops: CDR1 SGHNT, CDR2 YYREEE (reference sequence). V shed 0 bases and J shed 6 bases, with 10 bases lying between them. CDR3 sequence: CASSLGGGGQPQHF. The DNA for the CDR3 is TGTGCCAGCAGCTTGGGAGGGGGGGGTCAGCCCCAGCATTTT.

This clone was seen only once. The chain joins TRBV2 to TRBJ1-5; 7 positions match TRBD1. In germline, CDR1 is SNHLY, CDR2 FYNNEI. This CDR3 spans 15 amino acids. Trimming at V came to 7 bases and at J to 7 bases, leaving 13 bases not matched to a gene. CDR3 in DNA: TGTGCCAGCAACGCCCTGACAGGGTCGGGCCAGCCCCAGCATTTT. This gives the protein CASNALTGSGQPQHF.

Details on this clone: One end of the junction varies from germline; a read error may be responsible. This sample includes further DNA sequences coding for the same CDR3. The gene calls are TRBV15 and TRBJ1-5, with 7 bases aligning to TRBD1. This CDR3 has 15 amino acids. Germline lookup yields CDR1 LNHNV and CDR2 YYDKDF (reference sequence). The DNA of the CDR3 is TGTGCCACCAGCAGAGACGGGACAGCCAATCAGCCTCAGCATTTT. This encodes CATSRDGTANQPQHF.

This chain uses TRBV27 with TRBJ1-5; 8 bases match TRBD1. The V gene's germline CDR1 is MNHEY and CDR2 SMNVEV (reference sequence). V lost 3 bases, J lost 3 bases, and 4 bases stayed unmatched. The CDR3 is 15 amino acids. CDR3 residues: CASSFGTGFNQPQHF. In DNA form, the CDR3 reads TGTGCCAGCAGTTTTGGGACAGGCTTCAATCAGCCCCAGCATTTT.

This clone came up once. This chain uses TRBV6-6 with TRBJ1-2; D uncertain. CDR3 length equals 14 residues. V dropped 2 bases and J dropped 2 bases, with 9 bases sitting between them. Germline V gives CDR1 MNHNY, CDR2 SVGAGI (reference sequence). The CDR3 loop is CASSYREINYGYTF. CDR3 nucleotide sequence: TGTGCCAGCAGTTACAGGGAGATCAACTATGGCTACACCTTC.

The V call is TRBV6-6, the J call TRBJ2-3; TRBD1 might be the D (6 bases). Germline V gene sequence: CDR1 MNHNY, CDR2 SVGAGI (reference sequence). The CDR3 spans 16 residues. With 3 bases removed from V and 3 bases from J, the gap between germline ends came to 16 bases. CDR3 in amino acids: CASSYNPTGRTDTQYF. The CDR3 coding sequence is TGTGCCAGCAGTTATAACCCGACAGGACGGACAGATACGCAGTATTTT.

The chain couples TRBV19 to TRBJ2-7; maybe TRBD1 (6 bases). The V gene's germline CDR1 is LNHDA and CDR2 SQIVND (reference sequence). V lost 5 bases and J 2 bases, leaving 16 bases between the germline ends. The CDR3 sequence is 15 residues long. CDR3 sequence (DNA): TGTGCCAGTAGTCCAGGGGACAACCGGCCCTACGAGCAGTACTTC. This gives the protein CASSPGDNRPYEQYF.

The rearrangement joins TRBV19 to TRBJ1-3, with a possible D match to TRBD1 (5 bases). V lost 3 bases to trimming and J lost 8 bases, with 5 bases between them. CDR1 and CDR2 (germline): LNHDA, SQIVND (reference sequence). The CDR3 length is 11 residues. The CDR3 sequence is CASSMGDTIYF. The CDR3 nucleotides are TGTGCCAGTAGTATGGGGGACACCATATATTTT.

The chain recombines TRBV3-1 (or the pseudogene TRBV3-2) with TRBJ1-2; D gene uncertain. The CDR3 extends over 16 amino acids. The germline V gene has CDR1 LGHDT and CDR2 YNNKEL (reference sequence). V lost 1 base, J lost 0 bases, and 12 bases lay in between. CDR3: CASSQVPGRTNYGYTF. The CDR3 DNA reads TGTGCCAGCAGCCAAGTTCCAGGCCGGACTAACTATGGCTACACCTTC.

This clone was recorded only once. The CDR3 loop reads CASGNWAGEGNEQFF. Written as DNA, the CDR3 is TGTGCCAGCGGTAATTGGGCAGGGGAGGGGAATGAGCAGTTCTTC. The rearrangement uses TRBV6-5 and TRBJ2-1, with D perhaps TRBD2 (7 bases). CDR1 and CDR2 from the germline V gene are MNHEY and SVGAGI. The CDR3 contains 15 residues. V lost 8 bases and J lost 7, with 21 bases in between.

The V gene is TRBV7-6, the J gene TRBJ1-4; 8 nucleotides agree with TRBD1. Looked up from germline, CDR1 is SGHVS and CDR2 is FNYEAQ. The CDR3 runs to 16 residues. J lost 5 bases, V lost 4 bases, and 9 bases had no gene match. The CDR3 loop reads CASSSQGAVGNEKLFF. CDR3 bases: TGTGCCAGCAGCTCGCAGGGGGCTGTAGGGAATGAAAAACTGTTTTTT. Full variable domain (outside the CDR3, taken from reference TRBV7-6 and TRBJ1-4): GAGVSQSPRYKVTKRGQDVALRCDPISGHVSLYWYRQALGQGPEFLTYFNYEAQQDKSGLPNDRFSAERPEGSISTLTIQRTEQRDSAMYRCASSSQGAVGNEKLFFGSGTQLSVL.

The chain employs TRBV21-1 and TRBJ2-4; TRBD1, the table's D call, was not compared with the DNA. TRBV21-1 is flagged as a pseudogene. The CDR3 is 17 amino acids. CDR3 coding DNA: TGTGCCAGCAGCAAAGTAGGGCTTCAGGGGACCAAAAACATTCAGTACTTC. The encoded protein is CASSKVGLQGTKNIQYF.

The chain links TRBV18 to TRBJ1-2; D is undetermined. In germline, CDR1 is KGHSH, CDR2 LQKENI. This CDR3 contains 15 residues. V lost 3 bases and J 5 bases, leaving 16 bases between the germline ends. In DNA form, the CDR3 reads TGTGCCAGCTCACCCGGCACAGAGAGCCTATATGGCTACACCTTC. Its protein product is CASSPGTESLYGYTF.

V and J are TRBV28 and TRBJ1-5; no reliable D call. This CDR3 has 15 residues. Per the germline V gene, CDR1 is MDHEN and CDR2 is SYDVKM. The V end lost 4 bases, the J end lost 9 bases, and 19 bases lay between the germline ends. The CDR3 region is CASSSLSAGRRPQHF. The CDR3 nucleotides are TGTGCCAGCAGTTCACTCTCAGCCGGACGGCGGCCCCAGCATTTT.

The CDR3 loop reads CASSWGTGIGSGELFF. DNA for the CDR3: TGTGCCAGCAGTTGGGGTACAGGAATTGGTTCCGGGGAGCTGTTTTTT. V gene TRBV6-2 or TRBV6-3 combines with J gene TRBJ2-2, with a tentative D call TRBD1 (5 bases). The CDR3 sequence is 16 residues long. Germline assignment: CDR1 MNHEY and CDR2 SVGEGT. V shed 4 bases and J shed 6 bases, with 18 bases lying between them.

This chain uses TRBV19 with TRBJ2-5; perhaps TRBD2 as D (5 bases). V was trimmed by 3 bases and J by 3 bases, leaving 14 bases between them. The CDR3 has 15 amino acids. Germline loops: CDR1 LNHDA, CDR2 SQIVND (reference sequence). The CDR3 nucleotides read TGTGCCAGTAGTATCTTGGGAGATCTGGAAGAGACCCAGTACTTC. It codes for CASSILGDLEETQYF.

V usage is TRBV28 and J usage is TRBJ2-6; D may be TRBD2 (6 bases). Trimming stripped 6 bases from V and 2 bases from J, with 17 bases between. The CDR3 sequence is 17 residues long. From germline, CDR1 is MDHEN and CDR2 SYDVKM. The CDR3 coding sequence is TGTGCCAGCAGGGGGCGGCGGGGTGGTACTGGGGCCAACGTCCTGACTTTC. It codes for CASRGRRGGTGANVLTF. The whole variable domain, filled in from reference TRBV28 and TRBJ2-6, reads DVKVTQSSRYLVKRTGEKVFLECVQDMDHENMFWYRQDPGLGLRLIYFSYDVKMKEKGDIPEGYSVSREKKERFSLILESASTNQTSMYLCASRGRRGGTGANVLTFGAGSRLTVL.

This CDR3 is CASRSPPSYEQYF. CDR3 sequence (DNA): TGTGCCAGCAGATCCCCCCCCTCCTACGAGCAGTACTTC. The rearrangement joins TRBV11-2 to TRBJ2-7; D is unclear. This CDR3 is 13 amino acids long. Trimming removed 6 bases at V and 0 bases at J, with 9 bases between. CDR1 is SGHAT and CDR2 is FQNNGV in the germline V gene.

The V call is TRBV3-1 (or the pseudogene TRBV3-2), the J call TRBJ1-2; D not resolved. The CDR3 has 14 residues. Germline V CDR1 and CDR2: LGHDT, YNNKEL (reference sequence). Trimming cost V 0 bases and J 2 bases, with 7 bases left between them. The CDR3 region is CASSQELGNYGYTF. CDR3 DNA: TGTGCCAGCAGCCAAGAACTGGGAAACTATGGCTACACCTTC.

The chain has TRBV7-9 and TRBJ1-1; D is unresolved. The V gene lost 3 bases and the J gene lost 9 bases, with 17 bases spanning the gap. Looked up from germline, CDR1 is SEHNR and CDR2 is FQNEAQ (reference sequence). This CDR3 has 14 amino acids. The DNA for the CDR3 is TGTGCCAGCAGCTTGAAAGGTAACACACTGAAAGCTTTCTTT. This sequence encodes CASSLKGNTLKAFF.

The rearrangement joins TRBV29-1 to TRBJ2-4, with D hard to call. This CDR3 contains 13 residues. With 3 bases removed from V and 1 base from J, the gap between germline ends came to 7 bases. The germline V gene encodes CDR1 SQVTM and CDR2 ANQGSEA. DNA for the CDR3: TGCAGCGTTGATTGGGGTGCCAAAAACATTCAGTACTTC. This gives the protein CSVDWGAKNIQYF.

CDR3 DNA: TGTGTCTCCCACGGGGGGGTAGCGGGGAACAATGAGCAGTTCTTC. Protein sequence: CVSHGGVAGNNEQFF. The chain recombines TRBV10-3 with TRBJ2-1; the match to TRBD2 covers 8 bases. The CDR3 is made up of 15 amino acids. CDR1 ENHRY and CDR2 SYGVKD come from the germline V gene.

J is TRBJ2-5 and V is TRBV3-1 (or the pseudogene TRBV3-2), with 11 bases matching TRBD2. The J segment lost 6 bases and the V segment lost 3 bases, leaving 9 bases of the junction unmatched. This CDR3 is 16 amino acids long. Germline assignment: CDR1 LGHDT and CDR2 YNNKEL (reference sequence). CDR3 coding DNA: TGTGCCAGCAGCCAGGCGCCGACTAGCGGGGTGAAGACCCAGTACTTC. Translated, it gives CASSQAPTSGVKTQYF.

The CDR3 here is CASSQDAAGGALYGYTF. CDR3 nucleotides: TGTGCCAGCAGCCAAGATGCGGCAGGGGGCGCGCTTTATGGCTACACCTTC. The chain uses TRBV3-1 (or the pseudogene TRBV3-2) and TRBJ1-2, with 8 bases matching TRBD1. From germline, CDR1 is LGHDT and CDR2 YNNKEL (reference sequence). The length of the CDR3 is 17 residues. The junction had 11 bases not matched to a gene; V was cut back by 0 bases and J by 5 bases.

V usage is TRBV5-1 and J usage is TRBJ2-5; tentative D call: TRBD2 (5 bases). Germline values: CDR1 SGHRS, CDR2 YFSETQ. The CDR3 runs to 12 residues. V was clipped by 5 bases and J by 3 bases, with 8 bases between them. CDR3 sequence reads: CASSREKETQYF. Here the CDR3 DNA reads TGCGCCAGCAGTAGGGAGAAAGAGACCCAGTACTTC.